This paragraph covers one T cell receptor (beta chain) sequence. Genomic DNA constituted the template upon which TCR beta VDJ and CDR3 profiling was performed. TCRdb reprocessed the reads via MiXCR and lists one record per CDR3 protein. Of more than 250,000 distinct CDR3 sequences listed, approximately 86% were seen once; the top ten hold approximately 42%. This specimen comes from a study of CD8+CD57+ T cells in acquired aplastic anemia. Sequencing involved patients with CD8+CD57+ cell expansion previously shown by flow cytometry. The sequenced sample was sorted CD4+, CD8+, or CD8+CD57+ T cells (not recorded which) from PBMCs. This clonotype was obtained from a human donor with aplastic anemia.

CDR3 sequence: CASSPPGQGGYEQYF. In DNA, the CDR3 is TGTGCCAGCAGCCCGCCGGGACAGGGGGGTTACGAGCAGTACTTC. V and J are TRBV5-4 and TRBJ2-7; 11 bases line up with TRBD1. The CDR3 is made up of 15 amino acids. The germline V gene encodes CDR1 SGHNT and CDR2 YYREEE (reference sequence). With 4 bases clipped from V and 4 bases from J, the junction kept 7 bases outside the gene matches.